The 6 T cell receptor beta chains reported below all come from one sample, sequenced in a study of identical twins. One entry per CDR3 protein results from TCRdb running MiXCR on the 5' RACE reads. Of approximately 890,000 distinct CDR3 sequences listed, 9% to 15% are singletons. The same data also went into a second study, on yellow fever vaccine responses in identical twins.

The sequenced sample was PBMCs. These receptors came from a woman under 30 in good health.

This clonotype was seen once. This sequence joins TRBV18 and TRBJ1-2; weak D call: TRBD1 (6 bases). CDR3 length: 12 amino acids. V was trimmed by 2 bases and J by 8 bases, leaving 9 bases between them. The germline gives CDR1 KGHSH, CDR2 LQKENI. The CDR3 nucleotides are TGTGCCAGCTCACCAGGGGGCCAAGGCTACACCTTC. Protein product: CASSPGGQGYTF.

The chain has TRBV20-1 and TRBJ2-3; possible D gene TRBD2, 5 bases. CDR1 DFQATT and CDR2 SNEGSKA come from the germline V gene (reference sequence). The V end was cut by 1 base, the J end by 2 bases, with 13 bases between. CDR3 size: 15 residues. The CDR3 DNA is TGCAGTGCTAGAGCGCTTGGACTTTTCACAGATACGCAGTATTTT. This translates into CSARALGLFTDTQYF.

The genes are TRBV2 and TRBJ1-2, with D hard to call. V was trimmed by 4 bases and J by 8 bases, leaving 11 bases between them. The CDR3 loop spans 12 amino acids. Germline V gene data show CDR1 as SNHLY and CDR2 as FYNNEI. The CDR3 region has the DNA TGTGCCAGCAGTGGCGACACTATGGGCTACACCTTC. Translation: CASSGDTMGYTF.

The V gene is TRBV11-3, the J gene TRBJ2-1, with D tentatively TRBD1 (5 bases). V was pared by 5 bases and J by 0 bases, with 14 bases between. Germline V CDR1 and CDR2: SGHNT, YENEEA. The CDR3 is made up of 16 amino acids. DNA for the CDR3: TGTGCCAGCAGCCGGACACGGGTAAGCTCCTACAATGAGCAGTTCTTC. Translated: CASSRTRVSSYNEQFF.

This sequence joins TRBV6-1 and TRBJ2-6; no reliable D call. The CDR3 is made up of 14 amino acids. Trimming left V 9 bases short and J 2 bases short, with 11 bases between. CDR1 is MNHNS and CDR2 is SASEGT in the germline V gene. CDR3 region: CASTSKTGANVLTF. The DNA of the CDR3 is TGTGCCAGTACGTCGAAGACTGGGGCCAACGTCCTGACTTTC.

This clonotype was detected a few times. CDR3 nucleotide sequence: TGTGCCAGCAGTGAACCTTGGAATGAGCAGTTCTTC. This sequence encodes CASSEPWNEQFF. V usage is TRBV6-1 and J usage is TRBJ2-1; no definite D call. CDR3 size: 12 residues. V was clipped by 2 bases and J by 7 bases, with 6 bases between them. The germline V gene encodes CDR1 MNHNS and CDR2 SASEGT.